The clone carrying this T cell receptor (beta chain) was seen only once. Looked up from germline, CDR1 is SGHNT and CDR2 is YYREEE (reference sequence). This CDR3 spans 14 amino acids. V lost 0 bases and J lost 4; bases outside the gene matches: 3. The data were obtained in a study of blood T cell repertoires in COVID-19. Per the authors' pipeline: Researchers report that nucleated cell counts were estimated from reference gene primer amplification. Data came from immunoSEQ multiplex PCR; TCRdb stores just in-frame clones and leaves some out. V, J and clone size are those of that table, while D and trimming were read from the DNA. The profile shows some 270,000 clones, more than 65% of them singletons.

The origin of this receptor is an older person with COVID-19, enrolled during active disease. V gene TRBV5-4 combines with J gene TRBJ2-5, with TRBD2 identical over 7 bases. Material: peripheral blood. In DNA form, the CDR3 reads TGTGCCAGCAGCTTGGAGGCGGGAGCAGAGACCCAGTACTTC. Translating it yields CASSLEAGAETQYF.